The entry that follows covers one TCR beta chain sequence. Antigen: not known. This sample is drawn from a study of vaccination and CD4 T cells after COVID-19. The treatment denotes: approximately 9-day PBMC culture with coronavirus spike peptide pools or control peptides (ViraFEST assay). The CDR3 sequence is 16 residues long. The germline V and J ends were trimmed by 0 bases and 0 bases, with 9 bases remaining between them. Germline V CDR1 and CDR2: LGHNA, YNFKEQ. Sequencing of cultured CD4+ T cell DNA used the Oncomine TCR Beta short-read assay. TCRdb passed the PCR reads through MiXCR, listing each CDR3 protein once. The table includes about 20,000 distinct CDR3 sequences, about 43% detected once.

The sequence came from a human donor who had recovered from COVID-19. V gene TRBV4-2 combines with J gene TRBJ2-1; no clear D. Sequenced material: CD4+ T cells from blood, cultured in vitro, taken after SARS-CoV-2 vaccination. The CDR3 nucleotides read TGTGCCAGCAGCCAAGAGGGTACGAGCTCCTACAATGAGCAGTTCTTC. This encodes CASSQEGTSSYNEQFF.